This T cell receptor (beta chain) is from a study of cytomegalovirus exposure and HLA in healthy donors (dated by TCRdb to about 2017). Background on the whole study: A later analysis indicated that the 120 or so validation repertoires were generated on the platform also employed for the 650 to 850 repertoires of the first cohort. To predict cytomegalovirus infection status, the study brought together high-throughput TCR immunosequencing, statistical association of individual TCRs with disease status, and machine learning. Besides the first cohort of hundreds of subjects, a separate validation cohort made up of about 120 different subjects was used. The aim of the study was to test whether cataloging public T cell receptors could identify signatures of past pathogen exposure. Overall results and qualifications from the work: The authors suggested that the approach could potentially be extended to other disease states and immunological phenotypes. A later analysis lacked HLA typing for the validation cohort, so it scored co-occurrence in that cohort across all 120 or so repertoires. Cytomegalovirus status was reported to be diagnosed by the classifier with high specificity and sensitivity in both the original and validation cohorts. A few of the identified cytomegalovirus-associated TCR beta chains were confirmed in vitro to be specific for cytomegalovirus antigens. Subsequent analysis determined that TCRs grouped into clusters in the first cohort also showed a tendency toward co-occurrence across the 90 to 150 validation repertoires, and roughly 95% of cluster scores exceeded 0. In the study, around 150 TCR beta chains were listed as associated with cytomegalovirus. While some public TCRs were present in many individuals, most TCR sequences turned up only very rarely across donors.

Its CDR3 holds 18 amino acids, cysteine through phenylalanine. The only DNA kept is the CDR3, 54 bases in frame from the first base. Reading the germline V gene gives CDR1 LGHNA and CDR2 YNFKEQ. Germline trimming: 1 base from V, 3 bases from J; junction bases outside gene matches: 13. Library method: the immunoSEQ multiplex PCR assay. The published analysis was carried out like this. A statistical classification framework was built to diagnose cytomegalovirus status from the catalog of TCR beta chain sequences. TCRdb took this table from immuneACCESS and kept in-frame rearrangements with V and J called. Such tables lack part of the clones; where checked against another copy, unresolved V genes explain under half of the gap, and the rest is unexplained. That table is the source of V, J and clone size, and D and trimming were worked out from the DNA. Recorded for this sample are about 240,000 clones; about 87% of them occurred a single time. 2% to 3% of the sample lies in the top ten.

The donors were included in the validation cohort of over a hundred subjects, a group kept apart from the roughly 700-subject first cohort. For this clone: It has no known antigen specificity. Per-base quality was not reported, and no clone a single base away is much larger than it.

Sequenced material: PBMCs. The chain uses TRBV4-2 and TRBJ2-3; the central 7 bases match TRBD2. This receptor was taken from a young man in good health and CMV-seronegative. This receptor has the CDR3 CASSQVSGWTSGTDTQYF. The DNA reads TGTGCCAGCAGCCAAGTTTCCGGCTGGACTAGTGGGACAGATACGCAGTATTTT.